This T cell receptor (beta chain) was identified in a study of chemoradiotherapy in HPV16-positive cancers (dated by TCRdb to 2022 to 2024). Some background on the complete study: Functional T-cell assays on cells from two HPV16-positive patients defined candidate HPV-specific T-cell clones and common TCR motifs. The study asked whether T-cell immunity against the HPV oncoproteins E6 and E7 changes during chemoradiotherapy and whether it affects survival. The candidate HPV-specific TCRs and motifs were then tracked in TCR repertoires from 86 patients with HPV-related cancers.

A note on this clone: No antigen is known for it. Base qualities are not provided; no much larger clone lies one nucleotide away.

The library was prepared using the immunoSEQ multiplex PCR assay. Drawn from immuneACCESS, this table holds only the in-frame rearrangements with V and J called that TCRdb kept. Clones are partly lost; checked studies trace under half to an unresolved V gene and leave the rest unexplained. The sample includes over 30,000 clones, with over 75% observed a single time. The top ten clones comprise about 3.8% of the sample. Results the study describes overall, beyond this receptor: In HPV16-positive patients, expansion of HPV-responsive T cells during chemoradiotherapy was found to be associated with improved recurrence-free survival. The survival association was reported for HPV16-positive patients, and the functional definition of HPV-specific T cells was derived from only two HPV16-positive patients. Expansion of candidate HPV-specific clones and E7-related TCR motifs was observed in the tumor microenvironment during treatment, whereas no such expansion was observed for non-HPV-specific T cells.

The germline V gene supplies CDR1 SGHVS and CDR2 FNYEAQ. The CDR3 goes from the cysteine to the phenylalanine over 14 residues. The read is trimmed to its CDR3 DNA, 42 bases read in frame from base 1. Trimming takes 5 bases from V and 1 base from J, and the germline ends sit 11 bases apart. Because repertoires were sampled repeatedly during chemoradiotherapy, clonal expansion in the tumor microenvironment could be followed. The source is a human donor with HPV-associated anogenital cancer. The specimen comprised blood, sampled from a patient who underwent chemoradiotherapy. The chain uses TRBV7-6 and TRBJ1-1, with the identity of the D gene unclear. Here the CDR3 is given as CASSPGLRNTEAFF. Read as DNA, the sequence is TGTGCCAGCAGCCCTGGCCTTCGGAACACTGAAGCTTTCTTT.